The 22 T cell receptor beta chains below all came from one sample that was sequenced in a study of identical twins. TCRdb reanalysed the 5' RACE reads using MiXCR and keeps one entry per CDR3 protein. This sample yields 250,000 or so distinct CDR3 sequences, of which about 13% are seen a single time; 4% belongs to the top ten. In addition, the sample was reused for a study of yellow fever vaccine responses in identical twins.

Sequencing was performed on memory (CD45RO+) T cells sorted from blood. These receptors were taken from a woman younger than 35 in good health.

The chain combines TRBV28 with TRBJ1-5; no firm D call. The CDR3 loop spans 15 amino acids. Germline V gene data show CDR1 as MDHEN and CDR2 as SYDVKM. Between the trimmed V and J ends, which lost 2 bases and 6 bases, there was a span of 14 bases. Here the CDR3 DNA reads TGTGCCAGCAGTTTAGGTATGAGATTGGCTCAGCCCCAGCATTTT. Protein product: CASSLGMRLAQPQHF.

This clonotype was seen ten or more times. This chain connects TRBV5-1 to TRBJ2-1, with 10 bases aligning to TRBD1. V was clipped by 4 bases and J by 8 bases; unmatched bases: 3. The CDR3 loop spans 13 amino acids. Germline CDR1 reads SGHRS; CDR2 reads YFSETQ. In DNA form, the CDR3 reads TGCGCCAGCAGCGGGGACAGGGGCCATGAGCAGTTCTTC. It is translated as CASSGDRGHEQFF. The complete variable domain, with remaining parts taken from reference TRBV5-1 and TRBJ2-1, reads KAGVTQTPRYLIKTRGQQVTLSCSPISGHRSVSWYQQTPGQGLQFLFEYFSETQRNKGNFPGRFSGRQFSNSRSEMNVSTLELGDSALYLCASSGDRGHEQFFGPGTRLTVL.

This clonotype was seen a few times. This chain connects TRBV7-9 to TRBJ2-3, with a tentative D call TRBD1 (5 bases). Germline V gene sequence: CDR1 SEHNR, CDR2 FQNEAQ (reference sequence). The CDR3 is 14 amino acids. Trimming cost V 3 bases and J 0 bases, with 7 bases left between them. The CDR3 reads CASSLDTSTDTQYF. The CDR3 region has the DNA TGTGCCAGCAGCTTGGACACTAGCACAGATACGCAGTATTTT.

The chain links TRBV2 to TRBJ2-3; TRBD2 matches 9 bases. The CDR3 spans 16 residues. With 6 bases clipped from V and 6 bases from J, the junction kept 13 bases outside the gene matches. Germline V gene lookup returns CDR1 SNHLY and CDR2 FYNNEI. The CDR3 nucleotides are TGTGCCAGCAGAGCGGGGGCCGCGGGAGGGCTTGATACGCAGTATTTT. As protein: CASRAGAAGGLDTQYF.

CDR3 sequence: CSARSWGSSYEQYF. The CDR3 coding sequence is TGCAGTGCTAGGTCATGGGGCAGTTCCTACGAGCAGTACTTC. V and J are TRBV20-1 and TRBJ2-7, with D possibly being TRBD1 (5 bases). Germline-derived CDR1 and CDR2 are DFQATT and SNEGSKA (reference sequence). The V end lost 3 bases, the J end lost 1 base, and 13 bases lay between the germline ends. The CDR3 spans 14 residues.

This clonotype was detected a few times. The rearrangement joins TRBV5-1 to TRBJ2-7; the D gene is possibly TRBD2 (6 bases). This CDR3 has 12 residues. CDR1 is SGHRS, CDR2 YFSETQ, per germline. V gave up 4 bases and J gave up 3 bases, with 8 bases separating them. CDR3 in amino acids: CASSKEGYEQYF. The CDR3 DNA sequence: TGCGCCAGCAGCAAGGAGGGCTACGAGCAGTACTTC.

The rearrangement joins TRBV7-2 to TRBJ2-5, with D tentatively TRBD2 (5 bases). Germline values: CDR1 SGHTA, CDR2 FQGNSA. Trimming stripped 5 bases from V and 5 bases from J, with 15 bases between. The CDR3 is made up of 14 amino acids. CDR3 residues: CASSRPMRGETQYF. As DNA, the CDR3 is TGTGCCAGCAGCCGTCCGATGCGCGGGGAGACCCAGTACTTC.

This clonotype has a handful of counts. The V call is TRBV28, the J call TRBJ2-7; TRBD2 matches at 12 bases. After removal of 5 bases from V and 2 bases from J, the junction contained 4 bases not matched to a gene. The CDR3 length is 15 residues. Germline V CDR1 and CDR2: MDHEN, SYDVKM. The CDR3 coding sequence is TGTGCCAGCAGTAGCCTAGCGGGGGGGACCTACGAGCAGTACTTC. It encodes CASSSLAGGTYEQYF. Full variable domain (missing parts from reference TRBV28 and TRBJ2-7): DVKVTQSSRYLVKRTGEKVFLECVQDMDHENMFWYRQDPGLGLRLIYFSYDVKMKEKGDIPEGYSVSREKKERFSLILESASTNQTSMYLCASSSLAGGTYEQYFGPGTRLTVT.

V gene TRBV27 combines with J gene TRBJ2-6; no clear D. Germline values: CDR1 MNHEY, CDR2 SMNVEV (reference sequence). V gave up 5 bases and J gave up 6 bases, with 11 bases separating them. The CDR3 runs to 14 residues. CDR3 loop: CASSGVSAANVLTF. The CDR3 region has the DNA TGTGCCAGCAGTGGCGTGTCGGCGGCCAACGTCCTGACTTTC.

This clonotype has a count of ten or more. The chain has TRBV7-2 and TRBJ2-2; unclear D gene. Per germline, CDR1 SGHTA and CDR2 FQGNSA. The CDR3 covers 15 residues. The V and J ends lost 1 base and 2 bases respectively, with 8 bases between them. DNA for the CDR3: TGTGCCAGCAGCTTAGTTGGCGCTAACACCGGGGAGCTGTTTTTT. Its translation is CASSLVGANTGELFF.

The chain uses TRBV6-1 and TRBJ2-2, with D possibly TRBD1 on 6 matching bases. The CDR3 covers 14 residues. Germline V gene lookup returns CDR1 MNHNS and CDR2 SASEGT. V gave up 8 bases and J gave up 5 bases, with 15 bases separating them. CDR3 in amino acids: CASVQQGETGELFF. In DNA form, the CDR3 reads TGTGCCAGCGTCCAACAGGGAGAGACCGGGGAGCTGTTTTTT.

The rearrangement joins TRBV14 to TRBJ2-3, with 11 nucleotides matching TRBD2. The V segment lost 4 bases and the J segment 2 bases; nucleotides outside the gene matches: 5. The CDR3 is made up of 16 amino acids. Germline assignment: CDR1 SGHDN and CDR2 FVKESK. CDR3 in amino acids: CASSPTSGGHTDTQYF. CDR3 in DNA: TGTGCCAGCAGCCCAACTAGCGGGGGCCACACAGATACGCAGTATTTT. Drawing the rest from reference TRBV14 and TRBJ2-3, the complete variable domain is EAGVTQFPSHSVIEKGQTVTLRCDPISGHDNLYWYRRVMGKEIKFLLHFVKESKQDESGMPNNRFLAERTGGTYSTLKVQPAELEDSGVYFCASSPTSGGHTDTQYFGPGTRLTVL.

This clonotype has a handful of counts. The chain couples TRBV12-3 or TRBV12-4 to TRBJ2-5, with D perhaps matching TRBD2 (6 bases). The CDR3 has 15 amino acids. Trimming removed 10 bases from V and 1 base from J, with 19 bases in between. The DNA of the CDR3 is TGTGCCACCAACATGGGGGGAGGCCCCCAAGAGACCCAGTACTTC. Protein sequence: CATNMGGGPQETQYF.

The CDR3 is CASSLLAFQYF. The CDR3 nucleotides are TGTGCCAGCAGCTTATTGGCTTTCCAGTACTTC. V gene TRBV7-9 combines with J gene TRBJ2-5; D unclear. The CDR3 sequence is 11 residues long. Between the trimmed V and J ends, which lost 2 bases and 10 bases, there was a span of 8 bases. Germline loops: CDR1 SEHNR, CDR2 FQNEAQ (reference sequence).

In its sample, this clonotype was seen a few times. The chain has TRBV29-1 and TRBJ1-4, with TRBD1 matching 9 bases. CDR1 and CDR2 from the germline V gene are SQVTM and ANQGSEA. Unmatched junction bases numbered 8, after V lost 7 bases and J lost 8 bases. This CDR3 has 13 residues. CDR3 nucleotides: TGCAGCGCCTATACAGGGGGCGTCGAAAAACTGTTTTTT. This sequence encodes CSAYTGGVEKLFF.

V usage is TRBV5-5 and J usage is TRBJ2-7, with a tentative D call TRBD2 (6 bases). CDR1 SGHKS and CDR2 YYEKEE come from the germline V gene (reference sequence). This CDR3 is 15 amino acids long. V lost 4 bases to trimming and J lost 2 bases, with 16 bases between them. In nucleotides, the CDR3 is TGTGCCAGCAGCCCTGGTCTCGGCGGGACCTACGAGCAGTACTTC. Translated, it gives CASSPGLGGTYEQYF.

This chain connects TRBV9 to TRBJ2-1, with D hard to call. Germline V gives CDR1 SGDLS, CDR2 YYNGEE. The CDR3 loop spans 15 amino acids. Trimming shortened V by 2 bases and J by 5 bases, and 14 bases separated the two germline ends. The CDR3 sequence is CASSVFTASHNEQFF. The DNA of the CDR3 is TGTGCCAGCAGCGTTTTCACCGCGAGCCACAATGAGCAGTTCTTC.

This clonotype was found a few times. The gene calls are TRBV20-1 and TRBJ2-1; the D gene could be TRBD1 or TRBD2 (5 bases each). V dropped 7 bases and J dropped 11 bases, with 12 bases sitting between them. The CDR3 has 10 amino acids. The germline V gene encodes CDR1 DFQATT and CDR2 SNEGSKA (reference sequence). The CDR3 loop is CSVTPGQQFF. CDR3 bases: TGCAGTGTCACACCGGGACAGCAGTTCTTC.

The chain carries TRBV12-3 or TRBV12-4 and TRBJ2-3; D is perhaps TRBD1 or TRBD2 (5 bases each). The CDR3 has 13 amino acids. The V and J ends lost 3 bases and 8 bases respectively, with 12 bases between them. CDR3 DNA: TGTGCCAGCAGTTTTGGGGGTCGAGGTACGCAGTATTTT. It is translated as CASSFGGRGTQYF.

This clonotype was recorded many times. This chain links TRBV30 with TRBJ2-6; D remains unclear. The germline V gene encodes CDR1 GTSNPN and CDR2 SVGIG (reference sequence). CDR3 length: 10 residues. Trimming shortened V by 2 bases and J by 13 bases, and 6 bases separated the two germline ends. Here the CDR3 reads CAWSPPVLTF. The CDR3 bases are TGTGCCTGGAGTCCACCAGTCCTGACTTTC.

This rearrangement joins TRBV4-1 to TRBJ2-5, with D hard to call. V lost 1 base, J lost 5 bases, and 17 bases lay in between. This CDR3 region has 16 residues. Germline CDR1 is MGHRA and CDR2 is YSYEKL. The CDR3, as DNA: TGCGCCAGCAGCCAAGTCAACTTAGGGATCACGGAGACCCAGTACTTC. As protein: CASSQVNLGITETQYF.

This clonotype appeared a few times. The chain joins TRBV6-5 to TRBJ2-3; possible D gene TRBD1, 6 bases. Germline V gene lookup returns CDR1 MNHEY and CDR2 SVGAGI. V was shortened by 2 bases and J by 2 bases, with 11 bases between the two germline ends. This CDR3 has 15 amino acids. This CDR3 reads CASSYQDRDTDTQYF. CDR3 nucleotides: TGTGCCAGCAGTTACCAGGACAGAGACACAGATACGCAGTATTTT.